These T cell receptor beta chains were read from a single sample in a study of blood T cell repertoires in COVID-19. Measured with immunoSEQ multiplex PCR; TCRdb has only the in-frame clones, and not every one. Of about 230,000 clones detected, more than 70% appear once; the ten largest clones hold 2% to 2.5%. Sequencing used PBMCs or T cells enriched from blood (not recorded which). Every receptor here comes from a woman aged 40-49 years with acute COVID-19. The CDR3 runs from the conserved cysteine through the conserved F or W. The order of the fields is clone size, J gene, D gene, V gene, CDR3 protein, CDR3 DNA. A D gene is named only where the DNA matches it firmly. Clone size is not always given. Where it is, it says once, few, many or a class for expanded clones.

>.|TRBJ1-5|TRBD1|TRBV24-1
CATSDRDRGSNQPQHF
TGTGCCACCAGTGATCGGGACAGGGGAAGCAATCAGCCCCAGCATTTT
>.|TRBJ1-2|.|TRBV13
CASSRVARREGYTF
TGTGCCAGCAGCCGAGTTGCCCGCCGAGAGGGCTACACCTTC
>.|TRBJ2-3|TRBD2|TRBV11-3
CASSFSSGRATDTQYF
TGTGCCAGCAGCTTTTCTAGCGGGAGGGCCACAGATACGCAGTATTTT
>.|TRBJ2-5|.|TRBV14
CASSQRQPQETQYF
TGTGCCAGCAGCCAGAGACAGCCCCAAGAGACCCAGTACTTC
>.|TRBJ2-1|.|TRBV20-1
CSALIAYEQFF
TGCAGTGCTCTGATAGCGTATGAGCAGTTCTTC
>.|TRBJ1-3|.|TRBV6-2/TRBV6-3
CASSYPDTIYF
TGTGCCAGCAGTTACCCGGACACCATATATTTT
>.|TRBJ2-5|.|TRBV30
CAWSDGSLARLQETQYF
TGTGCCTGGAGTGACGGCAGTCTAGCGAGACTCCAAGAGACCCAGTACTTC
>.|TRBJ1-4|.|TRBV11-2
CASSITGTTNEKLFF
TGTGCCAGCAGCATCACCGGGACAACTAATGAAAAACTGTTTTTT
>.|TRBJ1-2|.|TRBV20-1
CSLQDSYGYTF
TGCAGTTTACAGGACAGTTATGGCTACACCTTC
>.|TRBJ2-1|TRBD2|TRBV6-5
CASSYSTSGSYEQFF
TGTGCCAGCAGTTACTCGACTAGCGGGAGCTATGAGCAGTTCTTC
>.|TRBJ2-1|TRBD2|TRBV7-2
CASSTSPTSGGAYEQFF
TGTGCCAGCAGCACTAGTCCTACTAGCGGGGGGGCCTATGAGCAGTTCTTC
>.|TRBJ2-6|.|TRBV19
CASKDSGAGANVLTF
TGTGCCAGTAAAGATTCGGGGGCTGGGGCCAACGTCCTGACTTTC
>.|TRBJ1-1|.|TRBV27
CASNKFRVLDTEAFF
TGTGCCAGCAACAAATTCCGGGTCCTCGACACTGAAGCTTTCTTT
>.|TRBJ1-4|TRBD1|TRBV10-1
CASPDRVTNEKLFF
TGCGCCAGCCCCGACAGGGTGACTAATGAAAAACTGTTTTTT
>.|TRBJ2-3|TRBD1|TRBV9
CASSLRDRGPGLTDTQYF
TGTGCCAGCAGCCTTCGGGACAGGGGGCCTGGGTTGACAGATACGCAGTATTTT
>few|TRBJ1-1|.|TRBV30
CASVNGAFF
TGTGCCTCTGTTAACGGGGCTTTCTTT
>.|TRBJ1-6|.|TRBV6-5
CASSYAGEASRSPLHF
TGTGCCAGCAGTTACGCCGGTGAGGCTTCGCGTTCACCCCTCCACTTT
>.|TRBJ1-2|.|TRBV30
CAWSPGRGYGYTF
TGTGCCTGGAGTCCCGGGAGGGGCTATGGCTACACCTTC
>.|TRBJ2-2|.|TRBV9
CASSVIRDTGELFF
TGTGCCAGCAGCGTAATCAGGGACACCGGGGAGCTGTTTTTT
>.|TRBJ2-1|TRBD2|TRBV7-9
CASSRYRTSGYNEQFF
TGTGCCAGCTCCCGTTACAGGACTAGCGGGTACAATGAGCAGTTCTTC
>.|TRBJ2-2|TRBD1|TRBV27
CASKSYRGNTGELFF
TGTGCCAGCAAATCGTACAGGGGAAACACCGGGGAGCTGTTTTTT
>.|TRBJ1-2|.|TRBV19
CASNRADYGYTF
TGTGCCAGTAACAGGGCGGACTATGGCTACACCTTC
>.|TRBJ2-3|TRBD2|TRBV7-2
CASSVSGSGRDTQYF
TGTGCCAGCAGCGTTAGCGGGAGCGGGAGGGATACGCAGTATTTT
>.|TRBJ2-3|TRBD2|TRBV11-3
CASSLEGTSVTDTQYF
TGTGCCAGCAGCTTAGAAGGGACTAGCGTTACAGATACGCAGTATTTT
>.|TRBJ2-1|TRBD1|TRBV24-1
CATSDFRQGYDEQFF
TGTGCCACCAGTGATTTTAGACAGGGGTACGATGAGCAGTTCTTC
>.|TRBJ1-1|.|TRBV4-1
CASSPQGLVNTEAFF
TGCGCCAGCAGCCCGCAGGGATTGGTGAACACTGAAGCTTTCTTT
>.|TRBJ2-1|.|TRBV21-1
CASSNEGPGAYNEQFF
TGTGCCAGCAGCAACGAGGGTCCCGGTGCCTACAATGAGCAGTTCTTC
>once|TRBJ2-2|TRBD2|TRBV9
CASSISLSGPNANTGELFF
TGTGCCAGCAGCATCAGCCTTAGCGGGCCAAACGCGAACACCGGGGAGCTGTTTTTT
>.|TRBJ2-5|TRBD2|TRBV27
CASSPAGRVGETQYF
TGTGCCAGCAGTCCTGCTGGGAGGGTAGGGGAGACCCAGTACTTC
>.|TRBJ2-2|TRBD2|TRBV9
CASSVVAGITGELFF
TGTGCCAGCAGCGTAGTAGCGGGAATCACCGGGGAGCTGTTTTTT
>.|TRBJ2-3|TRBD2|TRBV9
CASSKARLAGGTTSTDTQYF
TGTGCCAGCAGCAAAGCCCGACTAGCGGGGGGAACCACTAGCACAGATACGCAGTATTTT
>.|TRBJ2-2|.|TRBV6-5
CASSLALRGTGELFF
TGTGCCAGCAGTCTGGCCCTTAGGGGAACCGGGGAGCTGTTTTTT
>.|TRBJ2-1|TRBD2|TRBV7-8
CASSFRASGDLKSYNEQFF
TGTGCCAGCAGCTTCCGTGCTAGCGGGGATCTGAAATCCTACAATGAGCAGTTCTTC
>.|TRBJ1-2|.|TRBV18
CASSETGGYGGYTF
TGTGCCAGCTCAGAAACCGGGGGATACGGTGGCTACACCTTC
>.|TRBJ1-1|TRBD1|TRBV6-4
CASSEDRGPNLVNTEAFF
TGTGCCAGCAGTGAAGACAGGGGCCCGAACCTTGTGAACACTGAAGCTTTCTTT
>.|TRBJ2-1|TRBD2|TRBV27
CASSPGRSGSYYNEQFF
TGTGCCAGCAGTCCGGGGCGGAGCGGGAGTTACTACAATGAGCAGTTCTTC
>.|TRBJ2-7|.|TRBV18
CASSPGRVYEQYF
TGTGCCAGCTCACCTGGCAGGGTATACGAGCAGTACTTC
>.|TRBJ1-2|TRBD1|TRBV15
CATSRAETGDGGYTF
TGTGCCACCAGCAGAGCCGAAACAGGGGATGGAGGCTACACCTTC
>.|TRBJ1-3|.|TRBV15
CATSRGELSGNTIYF
TGTGCCACCAGCAGAGGGGAGCTCTCTGGAAACACCATATATTTT
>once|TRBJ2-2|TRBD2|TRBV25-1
CASSPISGGGTGELFF
TGTGCCAGCAGTCCTATTTCGGGGGGAGGCACCGGGGAGCTGTTTTTT